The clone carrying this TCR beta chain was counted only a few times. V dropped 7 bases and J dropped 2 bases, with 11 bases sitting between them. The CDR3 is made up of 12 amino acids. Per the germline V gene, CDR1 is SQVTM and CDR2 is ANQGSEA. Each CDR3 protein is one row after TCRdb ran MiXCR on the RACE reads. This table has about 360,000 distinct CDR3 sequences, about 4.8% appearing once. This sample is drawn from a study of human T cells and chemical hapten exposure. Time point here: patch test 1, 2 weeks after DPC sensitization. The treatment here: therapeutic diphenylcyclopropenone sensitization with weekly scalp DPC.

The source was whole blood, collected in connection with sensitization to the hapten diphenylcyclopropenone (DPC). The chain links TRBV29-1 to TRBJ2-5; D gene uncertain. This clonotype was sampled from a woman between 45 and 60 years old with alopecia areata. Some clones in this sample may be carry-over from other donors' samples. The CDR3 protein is CSAPIGQETQYF. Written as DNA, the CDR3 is TGCAGCGCCCCAATCGGACAAGAGACCCAGTACTTC.